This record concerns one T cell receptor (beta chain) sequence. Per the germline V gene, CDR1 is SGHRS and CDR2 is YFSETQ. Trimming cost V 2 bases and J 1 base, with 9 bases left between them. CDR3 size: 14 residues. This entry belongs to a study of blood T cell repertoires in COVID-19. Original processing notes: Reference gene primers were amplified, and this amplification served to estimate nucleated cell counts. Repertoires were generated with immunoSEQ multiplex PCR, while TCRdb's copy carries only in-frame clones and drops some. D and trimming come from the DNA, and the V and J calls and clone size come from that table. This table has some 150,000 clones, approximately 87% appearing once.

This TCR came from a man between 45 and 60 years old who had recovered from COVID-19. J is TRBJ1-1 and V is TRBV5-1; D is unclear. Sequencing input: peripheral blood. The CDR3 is CASSFEGWNTEAFF. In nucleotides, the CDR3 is TGCGCCAGCAGCTTTGAGGGATGGAACACTGAAGCTTTCTTT.